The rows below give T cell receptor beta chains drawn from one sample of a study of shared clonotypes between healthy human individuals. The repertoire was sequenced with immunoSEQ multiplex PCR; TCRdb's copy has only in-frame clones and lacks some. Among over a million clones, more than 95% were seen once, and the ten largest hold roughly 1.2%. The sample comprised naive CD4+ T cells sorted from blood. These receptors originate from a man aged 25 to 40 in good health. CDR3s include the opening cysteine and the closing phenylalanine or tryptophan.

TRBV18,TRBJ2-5,CASSPPEAGRQETQYF
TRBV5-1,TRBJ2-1,CASSLGRLSSYNEQFF
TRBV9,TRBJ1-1,CASSAMTGGNTEAFF
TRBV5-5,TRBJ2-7,CASRLIVPQPYEQYF
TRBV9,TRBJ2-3,CASTAGGWSTDTQYF
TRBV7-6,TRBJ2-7,CASSLGAGSSYEQYF
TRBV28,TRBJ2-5,CASSGQRGTETQYF
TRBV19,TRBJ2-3,CASSTFGGTGWTDTQYF
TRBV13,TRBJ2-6,CASSRPNSGANVLTF
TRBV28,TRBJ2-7,CASSFPQQVLSYEQYF
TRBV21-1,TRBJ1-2,CASSKGPGQGIKYGYTF
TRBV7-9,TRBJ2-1,CASTPSGRAPNEQFF
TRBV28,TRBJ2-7,CASSLSQGYHEQYF
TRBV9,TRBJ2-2,CASSVAVGRNTGELFF
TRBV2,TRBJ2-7,CASRPGGAYEQYF
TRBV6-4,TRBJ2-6,CASRPQSSGANVLTF
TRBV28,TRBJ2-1,CASSPRAAISYNEQFF
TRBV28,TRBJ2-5,CASSLGGEETQYF
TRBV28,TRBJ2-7,CASSLGGPQIEQYF
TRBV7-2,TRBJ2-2,CASSRGSGLYTGELFF
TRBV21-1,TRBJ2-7,CASSSQIHYEQYF
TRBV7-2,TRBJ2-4,CASSPRGTANIQYF
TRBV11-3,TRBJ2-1,CASSLLPGYEQFF
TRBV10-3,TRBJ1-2,CAIKPPASNYGYTF
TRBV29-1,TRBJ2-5,CSVPLGGNQETQYF
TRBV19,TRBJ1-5,CASSRGERSNQPQHF
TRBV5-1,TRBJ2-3,CASSLDGYTDTQYF
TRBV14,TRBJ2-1,CASSQILGQVNNEQFF